Shown below are 3 T cell receptor beta chains from a single sample sequenced in a study of blood T cells in healthy people across ages. A second PCR, run for about 6 to 12 cycles, used a sample-barcoded 5' primer plus a J-beta primer mix. MiXCR, run by TCRdb on the 5' RACE reads, gives a single entry per CDR3 protein. The sample consists of about 1.7 million distinct CDR3 sequences, roughly 27% of them appearing once. The sample consisted of blood. Receptor source: a woman in her twenties or thirties in good health.

The V gene is TRBV5-1, the J gene TRBJ1-2, with a possible D match to TRBD1 (6 bases). Germline CDR1 SGHRS, CDR2 YFSETQ. V lost 4 bases, J lost 0 bases, and 16 bases lay in between. CDR3 size: 16 residues. For the CDR3, the DNA is TGCGCCAGCAGCGGACAGAGTCGACACCCTAACTATGGCTACACCTTC. Protein product: CASSGQSRHPNYGYTF.

This clonotype was found a few times. The chain combines TRBV6-6 with TRBJ2-5; TRBD1 matches at 8 bases. The V gene end was trimmed by 3 bases and the J gene end by 4 bases; junction bases not matched to a gene: 7. Germline V lookup: CDR1 MNHNY, CDR2 SVGAGI (reference sequence). The CDR3 has 15 amino acids. In DNA, the CDR3 is TGTGCCAGCAGTTATACACAGGGGGTCAGAGAGACCCAGTACTTC. Translation: CASSYTQGVRETQYF.

This clonotype has only a few counts. This chain joins TRBV7-9 and TRBJ1-5; TRBD1 might be the D (5 bases). V lost 5 bases to trimming and J lost 7 bases, with 21 bases between them. In germline, CDR1 is SEHNR, CDR2 FQNEAQ (reference sequence). The CDR3 totals 16 residues. CDR3 bases: TGTGCCAGCAGCCTTTTCCGAGGAGGGGCTGGCCAGCCCCAGCATTTT. This gives the protein CASSLFRGGAGQPQHF.